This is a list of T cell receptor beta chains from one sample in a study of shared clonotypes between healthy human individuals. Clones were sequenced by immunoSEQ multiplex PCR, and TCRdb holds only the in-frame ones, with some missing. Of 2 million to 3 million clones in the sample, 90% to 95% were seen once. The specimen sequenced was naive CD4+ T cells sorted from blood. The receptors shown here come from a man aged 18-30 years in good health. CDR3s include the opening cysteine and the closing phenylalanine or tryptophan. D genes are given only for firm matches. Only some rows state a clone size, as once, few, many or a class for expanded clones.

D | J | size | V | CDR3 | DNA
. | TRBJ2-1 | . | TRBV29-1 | CSGIYNEQFF | TGCAGCGGGATTTACAATGAGCAGTTCTTC
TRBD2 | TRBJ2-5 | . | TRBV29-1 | CSVVVGGGRDQETQYF | TGCAGCGTTGTCGTCGGCGGGGGGCGAGACCAAGAGACCCAGTACTTC
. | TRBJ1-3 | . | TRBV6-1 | CASSENKWNTIYF | TGTGCCAGCAGTGAGAACAAGTGGAACACCATATATTTT
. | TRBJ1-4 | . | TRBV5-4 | CASSLDGQPGEKLFF | TGTGCCAGCAGCCTGGACGGACAGCCGGGTGAAAAACTGTTTTTT
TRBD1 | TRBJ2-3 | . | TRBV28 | CASSPGQGRTDTQYF | TGTGCCAGCAGTCCGGGACAGGGGCGCACAGATACGCAGTATTTT
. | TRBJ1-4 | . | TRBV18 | CASSRASNEKLFF | TGTGCCAGCTCAAGGGCAAGTAATGAAAAACTGTTTTTT
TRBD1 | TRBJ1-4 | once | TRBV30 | CAWSRGSGEKLFF | TGTGCCTGGTCCAGGGGGAGTGGGGAAAAACTGTTTTTT
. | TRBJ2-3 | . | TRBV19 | CASSIGSGGTQRYTQYF | TGTGCCAGTAGTATAGGGTCGGGGGGCACCCAGAGATATACGCAGTATTTT
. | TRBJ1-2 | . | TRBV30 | CAWTISMDPRGYTF | TGTGCCTGGACCATTTCGATGGATCCCAGGGGCTACACCTTC
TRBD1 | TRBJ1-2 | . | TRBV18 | CASSLRTQGGGDYGYTF | TGTGCCAGCTCACTTCGTACGCAGGGGGGAGGTGACTATGGCTACACCTTC
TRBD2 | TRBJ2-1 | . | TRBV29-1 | CSAEGLAREFF | TGCAGCGCTGAGGGACTAGCGCGGGAGTTCTTC
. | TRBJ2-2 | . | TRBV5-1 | CASSLRGVNTGELFF | TGCGCCAGCAGCTTGAGGGGGGTGAACACCGGGGAGCTGTTTTTT
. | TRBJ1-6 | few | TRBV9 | CASSDHYNSPLHF | TGTGCCAGCAGCGATCACTATAATTCACCCCTCCACTTT